This T cell receptor (beta chain) stems from a study of T cell responses to AZD1222 COVID-19 vaccine. TCRdb keeps only in-frame clones here, not all; method: immunoSEQ multiplex PCR. The sample has around 150,000 clones, about 95% seen once. CDR3 length equals 14 residues. Per the germline V gene, CDR1 is SGHRS and CDR2 is YFSETQ. V gave up 0 bases and J gave up 2 bases, with 6 bases separating them. The study, taken as a whole, reports: Without day 14 samples, only post-peak T cell repertoires were studied. Nearly half of spike-specific TCRs reportedly target variant regions that are unmutated in the B.1.351 and B.1.1.7 variants. White British donors predominated, females outnumbered males, and clonal diversity was possibly underestimated.

Notes on this clone: Its cognate antigen is unknown.

The gene calls are TRBV5-1 and TRBJ2-1; no clear D gene. The TCR was taken from an adult in good health. This material consisted of peripheral blood, taken on day 0 of AZD1222 vaccination. The CDR3 region is CASSLGAPYNEQFF. The DNA of the CDR3 is TGCGCCAGCAGCTTGGGGGCCCCCTACAATGAGCAGTTCTTC.